In its sample, the clone carrying this T cell receptor (beta chain) was seen a few times. As yet, its antigen is unknown. Sequenced by immunoSEQ multiplex PCR; TCRdb stores in-frame clones only, minus some. The sample carries 15,000 to 20,000 clones, approximately 91% recorded once. This specimen belongs to a study of lymphopenia after photon versus proton radiotherapy. Study-wide findings and caveats: Post-nadir TCR diversity decline inversely tracked overall survival among those who died.

The input for sequencing was peripheral blood, taken from a patient treated with proton-based radiotherapy. This TCR derives from a man between 65 and 80 years old with pancreatic cancer.

The DNA for the CDR3 is TGCAGCGTTCACAGCTCTGGGGCCAACGTCCTGACTTTC. As protein: CSVHSSGANVLTF. The chain employs TRBV29-1 and TRBJ2-6; D not resolved. Trimming left V 5 bases short and J 0 bases short, with 5 bases between. Germline V CDR1 and CDR2: SQVTM, ANQGSEA. This CDR3 comprises 13 residues.